These 32 T cell receptor beta chains share one sample of origin, sequenced in a study of radiotherapy plus CTLA-4 blockade in lung cancer. Clones were sequenced by immunoSEQ multiplex PCR, and TCRdb holds only the in-frame ones, with some missing. The data hold about 44,000 clones, with more than 70% observed a single time. The sample was peripheral blood, taken from a patient treated with radiotherapy plus ipilimumab. All receptors come from a human donor with non-small cell lung cancer whose response to radiotherapy plus ipilimumab could not be evaluated.

The chain couples TRBV7-3 to TRBJ2-2; D is unresolved. Germline V gives CDR1 SGHTA, CDR2 FQGTGA. The ends were cut back, 6 bases at V and 0 bases at J, with 8 bases in the middle. This CDR3 contains 14 residues. The CDR3 coding sequence is TGTGCCAGCAGGCTATCCGCGAACACCGGGGAGCTGTTTTTT. Translation gives CASRLSANTGELFF.

This chain's CDR3 is CASSYAGMNTEAFF. In DNA, the CDR3 is TGTGCCAGCAGTTACGCAGGTATGAACACTGAAGCTTTCTTT. The chain couples TRBV6-5 to TRBJ1-1, with D unresolved. Per germline, CDR1 MNHEY and CDR2 SVGAGI. This CDR3 is 14 amino acids long. Trimming shortened V by 2 bases and J by 0 bases, and 7 bases separated the two germline ends.

The chain couples TRBV28 to TRBJ2-7, with 8 nucleotides matching TRBD1. The CDR3 spans 12 residues. Germline lookup yields CDR1 MDHEN and CDR2 SYDVKM. The V segment lost 8 bases and the J segment 9 bases; nucleotides outside the gene matches: 9. CDR3 sequence: CASSPPGGWQYF. CDR3 DNA sequence: TGTGCCAGCTCCCCCCCAGGGGGCTGGCAGTACTTC.

The CDR3 protein is CAFKELAVSTDTQYF. CDR3 nucleotide sequence: TGTGCCTTTAAGGAACTAGCGGTTAGCACAGATACGCAGTATTTT. This rearrangement joins TRBV30 to TRBJ2-3; 8 bases fit TRBD2. The germline V gene has CDR1 GTSNPN and CDR2 SVGIG (reference sequence). The CDR3 runs 15 residues. V lost 7 bases, J lost 0 bases, and 9 bases stayed unmatched.

The CDR3 spells CASSLGGGANEKLFF. The CDR3 region has the DNA TGCGCCAGCAGCTTGGGGGGGGGAGCTAATGAAAAACTGTTTTTT. The chain has TRBV5-1 and TRBJ1-4, with D possibly being TRBD1 (5 bases). CDR3 length equals 15 residues. The ends were cut back, 0 bases at V and 3 bases at J, with 9 bases in the middle. CDR1 and CDR2 (germline): SGHRS, YFSETQ.

V is TRBV5-6 and J is TRBJ1-1; TRBD1 is a possible D gene (6 bases). Trimming cost V 4 bases and J 0 bases, with 13 bases left between them. The CDR3 runs to 15 residues. The germline V gene has CDR1 SGHDT and CDR2 YYEEEE. CDR3 DNA sequence: TGTGCCAGCAGCCCCCCGGACAGCTTGAACACTGAAGCTTTCTTT. Protein: CASSPPDSLNTEAFF.

V is TRBV2 and J is TRBJ2-2; D might be TRBD2 (6 bases). The CDR3 contains 14 residues. Germline CDR1 reads SNHLY; CDR2 reads FYNNEI. Trimming shortened V by 4 bases and J by 4 bases, and 10 bases separated the two germline ends. The CDR3 reads CASSGDFSTGELFF. In nucleotides, the CDR3 is TGTGCCAGCAGTGGGGACTTTAGCACCGGGGAGCTGTTTTTT.

The chain combines TRBV7-2 with TRBJ2-2, with 15 nucleotides matching TRBD2. The germline gives CDR1 SGHTA, CDR2 FQGNSA. After removal of 5 bases from V and 6 bases from J, the junction contained 10 bases not matched to a gene. The CDR3 has 18 amino acids. The CDR3 loop is CASSPGLAGGPISGELFF. CDR3 in DNA: TGTGCCAGCAGCCCCGGACTAGCGGGGGGGCCAATTTCCGGGGAGCTGTTTTTT.

V is TRBV6-5 and J is TRBJ1-4; D ambiguous. The CDR3 extends over 12 amino acids. CDR1 is MNHEY and CDR2 is SVGAGI in the germline V gene. The V gene lost 2 bases and the J gene lost 7 bases, with 5 bases spanning the gap. The DNA of the CDR3 is TGTGCCAGCAGTTACATCGGTGAAAAACTGTTTTTT. Protein sequence: CASSYIGEKLFF.

This chain connects TRBV9 to TRBJ2-3, with 7 bases matching TRBD2. With 3 bases clipped from V and 6 bases from J, the junction kept 10 bases outside the gene matches. The germline CDR1 and CDR2 sequences are SGDLS and YYNGEE. This CDR3 is built from 15 residues. The CDR3 protein is CASSATGGGLDTQYF. The CDR3 DNA reads as TGTGCCAGCAGCGCAACGGGGGGAGGGTTGGATACGCAGTATTTT. Full variable domain (remainder filled in from reference TRBV9 and TRBJ2-3): DSGVTQTPKHLITATGQRVTLRCSPRSGDLSVYWYQQSLDQGLQFLIQYYNGEERAKGNILERFSAQQFPDLHSELNLSSLELGDSALYFCASSATGGGLDTQYFGPGTRLTVL.

DNA of the CDR3: TGCGCCAGCAGCCAAGATCGGGGGTACTTGAACACTGAAGCTTTCTTT. Protein product: CASSQDRGYLNTEAFF. The chain recombines TRBV4-3 with TRBJ1-1, with D possibly TRBD1 on 5 matching bases. The CDR3 is 16 residues long. Trimming stripped 0 bases from V and 0 bases from J, with 11 bases between. Germline V lookup: CDR1 LGHNA, CDR2 YSLEER.

The chain uses TRBV5-4 and TRBJ2-7; D is undetermined. V lost 2 bases and J 7 bases, leaving 13 bases between the germline ends. CDR1 is SGHNT and CDR2 is YYREEE in the germline V gene (reference sequence). This CDR3 has 13 residues. The CDR3 sequence is CASSFSADGEQYF. The DNA of the CDR3 is TGTGCCAGCAGCTTTTCTGCCGACGGGGAGCAGTACTTC.

V gene TRBV28 combines with J gene TRBJ1-5; D perhaps matches TRBD1 (6 bases). The V gene lost 10 bases and the J gene lost 2 bases, with 15 bases spanning the gap. The CDR3 has 14 residues. Germline V gene sequence: CDR1 MDHEN, CDR2 SYDVKM. The CDR3 protein is CATRGGGGNQPQHF. The CDR3 DNA is TGTGCCACCCGGGGGGGCGGTGGCAATCAGCCCCAGCATTTT. Full variable domain (remainder filled in from reference TRBV28 and TRBJ1-5): DVKVTQSSRYLVKRTGEKVFLECVQDMDHENMFWYRQDPGLGLRLIYFSYDVKMKEKGDIPEGYSVSREKKERFSLILESASTNQTSMYLCATRGGGGNQPQHFGDGTRLSIL.

The J gene is TRBJ1-1, the V gene TRBV7-2; no clear D. The CDR3 has 14 residues. Trimming stripped 3 bases from V and 1 base from J, with 9 bases between. Germline values: CDR1 SGHTA, CDR2 FQGNSA. CDR3 in DNA: TGTGCCAGCAGCTTTTCACATCGGAACACTGAAGCTTTCTTT. Protein sequence: CASSFSHRNTEAFF. The whole variable domain, filled in from reference TRBV7-2 and TRBJ1-1, reads GAGVSQSPSNKVTEKGKDVELRCDPISGHTALYWYRQSLGQGLEFLIYFQGNSAPDKSGLPSDRFSAERTGGSVSTLTIQRTQQEDSAVYLCASSFSHRNTEAFFGQGTRLTVV.

The chain links TRBV2 to TRBJ1-1, with a tentative D call TRBD1 (5 bases). V was shortened by 4 bases and J by 4 bases, with 16 bases between the two germline ends. The CDR3 length is 15 residues. Per the germline V gene, CDR1 is SNHLY and CDR2 is FYNNEI. CDR3 residues: CASSAPAFQGTEAFF. The CDR3 DNA reads as TGTGCCAGCAGTGCCCCCGCCTTTCAGGGCACTGAAGCTTTCTTT.

The chain couples TRBV28 to TRBJ1-5, with 7 positions matching TRBD1. This CDR3 contains 15 residues. Germline trimming cut 6 bases from V and 1 base from J; bases unmatched to any gene: 6. Per germline, CDR1 MDHEN and CDR2 SYDVKM. CDR3 loop: CASRPGQTSNQPQHF. The CDR3 DNA reads as TGTGCCAGCAGACCGGGACAGACCAGCAATCAGCCCCAGCATTTT.

The chain employs TRBV27 and TRBJ1-1, with D possibly TRBD1 on 5 matching bases. The CDR3 covers 17 residues. Germline assignment: CDR1 MNHEY and CDR2 SMNVEV (reference sequence). V was cut by 2 bases and J by 0 bases, with 16 bases left in between. DNA of the CDR3: TGTGCCAGCAGTTTAGGGGCACAAACTCTAATGAACACTGAAGCTTTCTTT. This codes for CASSLGAQTLMNTEAFF.

The rearrangement uses TRBV7-2 and TRBJ1-2; 11 bases match TRBD1. Germline assignment: CDR1 SGHTA and CDR2 FQGNSA. With 2 bases clipped from V and 5 bases from J, the junction kept 7 bases outside the gene matches. This CDR3 has 16 amino acids. The CDR3 region is CASSLRTGGERYGYTF. CDR3 nucleotides: TGTGCCAGCAGCTTACGGACAGGGGGCGAAAGGTATGGCTACACCTTC.

This sequence joins TRBV4-2 and TRBJ1-5; D might be TRBD1 (6 bases). Germline V lookup: CDR1 LGHNA, CDR2 YNFKEQ. The V end lost 0 bases, the J end lost 4 bases, and 10 bases lay between the germline ends. The CDR3 spans 15 residues. The CDR3 sequence: CASSQEGRGNQPQHF. Here the CDR3 DNA reads TGTGCCAGCAGCCAAGAAGGCAGGGGTAATCAGCCCCAGCATTTT.

The chain uses TRBV4-2 and TRBJ1-1; D unclear. The CDR3 covers 14 residues. Trimming pared 5 bases from V and 3 bases from J, leaving 13 bases between. Germline CDR1 reads LGHNA; CDR2 reads YNFKEQ. The CDR3 sequence is CASSSIRDYTEAFF. In nucleotides, the CDR3 is TGTGCCAGCAGCTCAATCCGGGATTACACTGAAGCTTTCTTT.

This clone was found once. The chain couples TRBV5-1 to TRBJ2-3; perhaps TRBD1 as D (6 bases). Germline lookup yields CDR1 SGHRS and CDR2 YFSETQ. CDR3 length: 12 residues. V was shortened by 4 bases and J by 11 bases, with 14 bases between the two germline ends. The CDR3 protein is CASSPEGVGQYF. CDR3 sequence (DNA): TGCGCCAGCAGCCCCGAGGGGGTAGGGCAGTATTTT. The variable domain in full, completed from reference TRBV5-1 and TRBJ2-3, reads KAGVTQTPRYLIKTRGQQVTLSCSPISGHRSVSWYQQTPGQGLQFLFEYFSETQRNKGNFPGRFSGRQFSNSRSEMNVSTLELGDSALYLCASSPEGVGQYFGPGTRLTVL.

This chain links TRBV28 with TRBJ2-1; perhaps TRBD2 as D (5 bases). Germline V gene sequence: CDR1 MDHEN, CDR2 SYDVKM. Trimming shortened V by 5 bases and J by 5 bases, and 16 bases separated the two germline ends. This CDR3 comprises 15 residues. Here the CDR3 DNA reads TGTGCCAGCAGTCCGGCTGGACTCCTGGACAATGAGCAGTTCTTC. It specifies CASSPAGLLDNEQFF.

The CDR3 is CASSPRIGTGGGGELFF. CDR3 bases: TGTGCCAGCTCACCACGGATCGGGACAGGGGGCGGCGGGGAGCTGTTTTTT. The rearrangement links TRBV18 to TRBJ2-2, with 12 bases identical to TRBD1. V gave up 1 base and J gave up 7 bases; unmatched junction bases: 7. The V gene's germline CDR1 is KGHSH and CDR2 LQKENI. The CDR3 has 17 amino acids.

This chain connects TRBV6-1 to TRBJ2-7; a possible D gene is TRBD1 (7 bases). The CDR3 totals 14 residues. Looked up from germline, CDR1 is MNHNS and CDR2 is SASEGT. V dropped 9 bases and J dropped 1 base, with 16 bases sitting between them. CDR3 amino acids: CASETAGGSYEQYF. CDR3 in DNA: TGTGCCAGTGAGACGGCAGGGGGGTCCTACGAGCAGTACTTC.

This chain uses TRBV19 with TRBJ2-1, with D possibly matching TRBD2 (7 bases). This CDR3 has 19 amino acids. The germline CDR1 and CDR2 sequences are LNHDA and SQIVND (reference sequence). V gave up 10 bases and J gave up 0 bases, with 28 bases separating them. The CDR3 sequence is CATRWKAWGGGTSYNEQFF. The CDR3 region has the DNA TGTGCCACCCGTTGGAAAGCATGGGGCGGGGGCACCTCCTACAATGAGCAGTTCTTC.

This clone showed up just a few times. The chain couples TRBV28 to TRBJ1-1, with D hard to call. The CDR3 is made up of 13 amino acids. The V end lost 5 bases, the J end lost 1 base, and 8 bases lay between the germline ends. Germline V gene lookup returns CDR1 MDHEN and CDR2 SYDVKM. CDR3 loop: CASSPNRNTEAFF. The CDR3, as DNA: TGTGCCAGCAGTCCGAACAGGAACACTGAAGCTTTCTTT.

On this clone: Germline and junction disagree at one end, which may indicate a read error. V is TRBV29-1 and J is TRBJ1-4; D is undetermined. The CDR3 sequence is 14 residues long. In germline, CDR1 is SQVTM, CDR2 ANQGSEA. The CDR3 protein is CSAERRSGGEKLFF. The CDR3 DNA follows: TGCAGCGCTGAAAGACGGAGTGGAGGGGAAAAACTGTTTTTT.

The J gene is TRBJ1-3, the V gene TRBV9; 8 nucleotides match TRBD1. Per the germline V gene, CDR1 is SGDLS and CDR2 is YYNGEE. The CDR3 contains 18 residues. V gave up 4 bases and J gave up 0 bases; unmatched junction bases: 12. The CDR3 DNA reads TGTGCCAGCAGCTTTCAGGGGGCCTCACCCTTCTCTGGAAACACCATATATTTT. This translates into CASSFQGASPFSGNTIYF.

The chain carries TRBV11-2 and TRBJ2-7, with 7 bases matching TRBD2. The germline V gene encodes CDR1 SGHAT and CDR2 FQNNGV. V was pared by 6 bases and J by 4 bases, with 9 bases of the junction left unmatched. The CDR3 loop spans 14 amino acids. The CDR3 nucleotides are TGTGCCAGCAGAAGGAGCGGGGCGTCTTACGAGCAGTACTTC. Residues: CASRRSGASYEQYF.

The chain employs TRBV9 and TRBJ1-1; 7 bases map to TRBD1. CDR1 and CDR2 from the germline V gene are SGDLS and YYNGEE. V shed 4 bases, J shed 4 bases, and the junction held 4 bases outside the gene matches. The CDR3 spans 13 residues. The CDR3 DNA reads as TGTGCCAGCAGCTCCCAGGGGGGCACTGAAGCTTTCTTT. It translates to CASSSQGGTEAFF.

J is TRBJ2-7 and V is TRBV5-5; D may be TRBD1 (6 bases). The CDR3 sequence is 15 residues long. V lost 6 bases to trimming and J lost 0 bases, with 16 bases between them. CDR1 and CDR2 (germline): SGHKS, YYEKEE (reference sequence). Written as DNA, the CDR3 is TGTGCCAGCACCCCCACCCCGGGACACTCCTACGAGCAGTACTTC. This codes for CASTPTPGHSYEQYF.

V and J are TRBV2 and TRBJ2-5; 8 bases agree with TRBD1. Germline CDR1 and CDR2: SNHLY and FYNNEI. Germline trimming cut 4 bases from V and 3 bases from J; bases unmatched to any gene: 10. CDR3 size: 16 residues. Here the CDR3 DNA reads TGTGCCAGCAGTGGTGCAGGGGGCTGGGTGGAAGAGACCCAGTACTTC. It yields the protein CASSGAGGWVEETQYF.